Following are 10 T cell receptor beta chains from one sample sequenced in a study of OX40 agonist ivuxolimab in advanced cancers. The library was produced with the immunoSEQ multiplex PCR assay. This immuneACCESS table, as held by TCRdb, lists in-frame sequences with V and J called but not all clones. Of the missing ones, under half trace to an unresolved V gene in checked studies; the others have no known cause. The sample contains approximately 67,000 clones, 80% of them found a single time. The top ten hold 8.2% of the sample. Sequenced material: CD4+ or CD8+ T cells sorted from blood, taken in a trial of the OX40 agonist ivuxolimab. All receptors come from an adult with an advanced solid tumor such as melanoma, head and neck, liver or kidney cancer.

The gene calls are TRBV7-9 and TRBJ2-1; 14 bases are a match to TRBD2. V gave up 2 bases and J gave up 4 bases; unmatched junction bases: 7. Germline V gives CDR1 SEHNR, CDR2 FQNEAQ (reference sequence). This CDR3 comprises 18 residues. CDR3 sequence: CASSLNPGLAGVYNEQFF. CDR3 DNA: TGTGCCAGCAGCTTAAACCCGGGACTAGCGGGGGTATACAATGAGCAGTTCTTC.

The chain has TRBV2 and TRBJ1-2; 12 nucleotides agree with TRBD1. V lost 5 bases and J lost 7; bases outside the gene matches: 5. CDR1 is SNHLY, CDR2 FYNNEI, per germline. The CDR3 spans 14 residues. The CDR3: CASSPGQGAPGYTF. CDR3 coding DNA: TGTGCCAGCAGTCCGGGACAGGGGGCGCCTGGCTACACCTTC.

V gene TRBV4-2 combines with J gene TRBJ1-6; TRBD1 matches 7 bases. Trimming at V came to 1 base and at J to 7 bases, leaving 10 bases not matched to a gene. CDR3 size: 17 residues. Per the germline V gene, CDR1 is LGHNA and CDR2 is YNFKEQ. CDR3 DNA: TGTGCCAGCAGCCAAGCCCCTCGGGCAGGGGGGAATTCACCCCTCCACTTT. Translation gives CASSQAPRAGGNSPLHF.

The chain recombines TRBV5-1 with TRBJ2-5; TRBD2 agrees at 16 bases. This CDR3 has 16 residues. J gave up 5 bases and V 2 bases, and 3 bases lay outside the gene matches. Germline CDR1 and CDR2: SGHRS and YFSETQ. Here the CDR3 reads CASSFGTSGGEETQYF. In DNA form, the CDR3 reads TGCGCCAGCAGCTTCGGGACTAGCGGGGGGGAGGAGACCCAGTACTTC.

The rearrangement joins TRBV5-1 to TRBJ1-2; D perhaps matches TRBD1 (6 bases). The CDR3 loop spans 13 amino acids. From germline, CDR1 is SGHRS and CDR2 YFSETQ. V was trimmed by 0 bases and J by 8 bases, leaving 11 bases between them. In DNA, the CDR3 is TGCGCCAGCAGCTTGGAGCAGGGGCGAGGCTACACCTTC. Protein: CASSLEQGRGYTF.

The V gene is TRBV2, the J gene TRBJ1-5; 11 bases match TRBD1. Per the germline V gene, CDR1 is SNHLY and CDR2 is FYNNEI. The V gene end was trimmed by 7 bases and the J gene end by 9 bases; junction bases not matched to a gene: 8. This CDR3 is built from 14 residues. The CDR3 bases are TGTGCCAGCACCGGGACAGGGGGGACGTCGCCCCAGCATTTT. The encoded protein is CASTGTGGTSPQHF.

The rearrangement joins TRBV4-2 to TRBJ1-4, with TRBD1 matching over 8 bases. The germline CDR1 and CDR2 sequences are LGHNA and YNFKEQ. V was clipped by 4 bases and J by 5 bases; unmatched bases: 3. CDR3 length equals 14 residues. Here the CDR3 reads CASSRDRLNEKLFF. The CDR3 DNA is TGTGCCAGCAGCCGGGACAGGTTAAATGAAAAACTGTTTTTT.

On this clone: An end of the junction differs from the germline gene, which may be a read error. The chain employs TRBV7-2 and TRBJ2-7; TRBD2 aligns across 11 bases. The germline gives CDR1 SGHTA, CDR2 FQGNSA. This CDR3 is built from 15 residues. CDR3 region: CASSQTSGSYYEQYF. CDR3 coding DNA: TGCGCCAGCAGCCAAACTAGCGGGAGTTACTACGAGCAGTACTTC.

The V gene is TRBV12-5, the J gene TRBJ2-2; D is ambiguous. The length of the CDR3 is 12 residues. Deletions cut 1 base from V and 4 bases from J, with 1 base between. CDR1 and CDR2 from the germline V gene are LGHNT and FRNRAP. The CDR3 DNA follows: TGTGCTAGTGGTTTGGCCACCGGGGAGCTGTTTTTT. It encodes CASGLATGELFF.

In this sample, this clone turned up a few times. The chain carries TRBV28 and TRBJ1-2; 9 nucleotides align to TRBD1. The germline V gene has CDR1 MDHEN and CDR2 SYDVKM. The CDR3 extends over 16 amino acids. J gave up 2 bases and V 1 base, and 5 bases lay outside the gene matches. CDR3 protein: CASSLLLGQGNYGYTF. The CDR3 DNA sequence: TGTGCCAGCAGTTTATTATTGGGACAGGGAAACTATGGCTACACCTTC.